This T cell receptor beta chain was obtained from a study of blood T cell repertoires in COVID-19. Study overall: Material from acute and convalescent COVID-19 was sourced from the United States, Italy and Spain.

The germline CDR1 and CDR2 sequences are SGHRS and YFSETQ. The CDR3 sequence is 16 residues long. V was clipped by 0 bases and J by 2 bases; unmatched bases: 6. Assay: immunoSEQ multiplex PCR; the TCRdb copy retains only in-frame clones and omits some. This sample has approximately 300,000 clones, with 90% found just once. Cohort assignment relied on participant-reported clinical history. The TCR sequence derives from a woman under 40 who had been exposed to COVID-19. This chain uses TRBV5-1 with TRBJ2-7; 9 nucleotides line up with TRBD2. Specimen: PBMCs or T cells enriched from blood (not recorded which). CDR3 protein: CASSLAPSGETYEQYF. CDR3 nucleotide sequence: TGCGCCAGCAGCTTGGCTCCTAGCGGGGAAACCTACGAGCAGTACTTC.